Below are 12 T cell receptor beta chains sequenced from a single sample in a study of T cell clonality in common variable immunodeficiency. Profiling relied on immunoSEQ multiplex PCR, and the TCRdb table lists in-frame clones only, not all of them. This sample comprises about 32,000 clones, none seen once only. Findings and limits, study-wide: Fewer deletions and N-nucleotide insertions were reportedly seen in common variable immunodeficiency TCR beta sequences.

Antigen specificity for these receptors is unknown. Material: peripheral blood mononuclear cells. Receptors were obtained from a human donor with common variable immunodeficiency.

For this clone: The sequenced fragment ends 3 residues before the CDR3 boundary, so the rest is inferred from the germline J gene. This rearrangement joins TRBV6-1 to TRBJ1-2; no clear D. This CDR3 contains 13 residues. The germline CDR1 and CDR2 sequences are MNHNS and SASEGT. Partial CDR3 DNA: TGTGCCAGCAGTGAAACTATCCTCCGGGGC. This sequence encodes CASSETILRG. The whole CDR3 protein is CASSETILRGYTF.

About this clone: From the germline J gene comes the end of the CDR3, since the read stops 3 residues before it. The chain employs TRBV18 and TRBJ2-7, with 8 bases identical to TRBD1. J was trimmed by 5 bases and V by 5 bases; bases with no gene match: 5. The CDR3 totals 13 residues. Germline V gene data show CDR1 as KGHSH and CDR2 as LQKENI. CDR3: CASSSGQGDEQYF. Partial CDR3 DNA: TGTGCCAGCTCATCTGGACAGGGAGACGAG.

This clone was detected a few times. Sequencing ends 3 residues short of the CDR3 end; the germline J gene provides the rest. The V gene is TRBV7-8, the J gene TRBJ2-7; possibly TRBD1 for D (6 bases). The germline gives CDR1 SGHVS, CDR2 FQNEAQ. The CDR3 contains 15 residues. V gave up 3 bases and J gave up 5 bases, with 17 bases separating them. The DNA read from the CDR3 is TGTGCCAGCAGCTTTTACGGGCAGGGGTTCAACGAG. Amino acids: CASSFYGQGFNE. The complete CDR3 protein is CASSFYGQGFNEQYF.

Here the CDR3 reads CASSIPGTGIYEQYF. The sequenced CDR3 bases are TGTGCCAGCTCCATTCCCGGGACAGGGATATACGAG. The chain carries TRBV6-2 or TRBV6-3 and TRBJ2-7; 9 positions agree with TRBD1. The read ends 3 residues before the CDR3 terminus; that terminus is restored from the germline J gene. V dropped 8 bases and J dropped 4; count of bases not matched to a gene: 12. This CDR3 is built from 15 residues. From germline, CDR1 is MNHEY and CDR2 SVGEGT.

Here the CDR3 reads CASSSLGQHNQPQHF. CDR3 DNA, as far as it was read: TGTGCCAGTAGTAGCCTCGGACAGCACAATCAGCCC. The chain joins TRBV19 to TRBJ1-5, with a weak D call TRBD1 (6 bases). The sequence runs out 3 residues before the end of the CDR3; the remainder is reconstructed from the germline J gene. Trimming cost V 4 bases and J 3 bases, with 13 bases left between them. Germline CDR1 LNHDA, CDR2 SQIVND (reference sequence). The CDR3 runs 15 residues.

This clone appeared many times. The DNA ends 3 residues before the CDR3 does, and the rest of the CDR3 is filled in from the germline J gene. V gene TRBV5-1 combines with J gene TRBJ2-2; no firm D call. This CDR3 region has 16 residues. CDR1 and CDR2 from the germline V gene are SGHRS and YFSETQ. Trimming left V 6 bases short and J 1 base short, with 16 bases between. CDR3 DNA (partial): TGCGCCAGCAACGCCCGAGAAGCTATGAACACCGGGGAG. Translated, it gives CASNAREAMNTGE. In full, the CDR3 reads CASNAREAMNTGELFF.

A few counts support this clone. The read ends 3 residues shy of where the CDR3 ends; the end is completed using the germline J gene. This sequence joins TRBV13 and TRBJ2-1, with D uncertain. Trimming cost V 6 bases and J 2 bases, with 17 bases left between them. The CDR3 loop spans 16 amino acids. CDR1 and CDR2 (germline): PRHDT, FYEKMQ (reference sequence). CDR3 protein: CASRSQRFPTYNEQFF. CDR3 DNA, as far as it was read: TGTGCCAGCAGGTCCCAGCGTTTTCCAACCTACAATGAG. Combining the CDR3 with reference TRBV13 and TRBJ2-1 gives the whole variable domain AAGVIQSPRHLIKEKRETATLKCYPIPRHDTVYWYQQGPGQDPQFLISFYEKMQSDKGSIPDRFSAQQFSDYHSELNMSSLELGDSALYFCASRSQRFPTYNEQFFGPGTRLTVL.

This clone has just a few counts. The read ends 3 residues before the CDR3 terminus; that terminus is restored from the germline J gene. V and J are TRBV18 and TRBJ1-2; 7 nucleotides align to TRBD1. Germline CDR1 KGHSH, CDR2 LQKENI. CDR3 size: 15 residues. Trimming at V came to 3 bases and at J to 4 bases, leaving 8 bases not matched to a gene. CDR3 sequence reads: CASSPSGQTFYGYTF. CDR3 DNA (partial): TGTGCCAGCTCACCCTCGGGACAGACCTTCTATGGC.

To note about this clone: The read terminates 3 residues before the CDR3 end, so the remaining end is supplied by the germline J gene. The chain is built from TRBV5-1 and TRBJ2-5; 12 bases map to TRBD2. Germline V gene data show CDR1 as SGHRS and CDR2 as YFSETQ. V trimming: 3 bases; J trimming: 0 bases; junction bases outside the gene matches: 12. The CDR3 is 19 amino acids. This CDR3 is CASSWAPRGLAGYQETQYF. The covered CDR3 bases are TGCGCCAGCAGCTGGGCACCTCGTGGACTAGCGGGGTACCAAGAGACC.

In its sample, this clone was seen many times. This CDR3 reads CAAERGYSYNEQFF. The covered CDR3 bases are TGTGCCGCCGAGCGGGGTTACTCCTACAATGAG. This rearrangement joins TRBV30 to TRBJ2-1, with TRBD2 identical over 7 bases. The read terminates 3 residues ahead of where the CDR3 ends, so the germline J gene completes it. V lost 8 bases, J lost 0 bases, and 7 bases stayed unmatched. CDR3 size: 14 residues. Germline values: CDR1 GTSNPN, CDR2 SVGIG (reference sequence). The full variable domain, rest sourced from reference TRBV30 and TRBJ2-1, is SQTIHQWPATLVQPVGSPLSLECTVEGTSNPNLYWYRQAAGRGLQLLFYSVGIGQISSEVPQNLSASRPQDRQFILSSKKLLLSDSGFYLCAAERGYSYNEQFFGPGTRLTVL.

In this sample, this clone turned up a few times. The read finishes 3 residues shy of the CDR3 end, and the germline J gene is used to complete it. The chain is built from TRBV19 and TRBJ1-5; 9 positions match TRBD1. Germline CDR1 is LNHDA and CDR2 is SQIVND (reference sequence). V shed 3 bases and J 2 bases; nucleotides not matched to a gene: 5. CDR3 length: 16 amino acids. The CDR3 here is CASSISTGGRNQPQHF. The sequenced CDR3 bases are TGTGCCAGTAGTATTTCGACAGGGGGTCGCAATCAGCCC. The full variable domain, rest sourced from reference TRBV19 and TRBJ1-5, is DGGITQSPKYLFRKEGQNVTLSCEQNLNHDAMYWYRQDPGQGLRLIYYSQIVNDFQKGDIAEGYSVSREKKESFPLTVTSAQKNPTAFYLCASSISTGGRNQPQHFGDGTRLSIL.

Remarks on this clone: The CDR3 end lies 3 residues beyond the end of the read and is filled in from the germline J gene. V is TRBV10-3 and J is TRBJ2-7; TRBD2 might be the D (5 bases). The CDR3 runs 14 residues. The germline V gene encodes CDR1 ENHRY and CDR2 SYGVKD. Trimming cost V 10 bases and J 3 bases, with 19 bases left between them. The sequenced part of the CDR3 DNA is TGTGCCACACTAGTTAAGGACGGAGACTACGAG. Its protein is CATLVKDGDYE. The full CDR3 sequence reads CATLVKDGDYEQYF.